This T cell receptor (beta chain) was documented in a study of T-cell memory formation after mild COVID-19. This clonotype was seen a handful of times. The CDR3 is 11 residues long. Trimming took 8 bases from V and 3 from J, leaving 4 bases between them. TCRdb reprocessed the 5' RACE reads with MiXCR, giving one entry per CDR3 protein. Of over 150,000 distinct CDR3 sequences listed, approximately 17% were seen once; the top ten hold 3% to 4.5%. The source of this sequence is a man younger than 35 who had mild COVID-19 (a few samples of this study predate the infection). Cell type and time point are not known. What was sequenced was PBMCs or a T cell subset sorted from them (not recorded which). The J gene is TRBJ2-2, the V gene TRBV23-1; D is undetermined. TRBV23-1 has ORF status, its function being uncertain. The DNA for the CDR3 is TGCGCCAGCGCTGACACCGGGGAGCTGTTTTTT. Translation: CASADTGELFF.